This TCR beta chain appears in the sequencing data of a study of blood T cell repertoires in COVID-19. Background on the study: Sites in the United States, Italy and Spain provided acute and convalescent COVID-19 samples. In each case, the material was cDNA or gDNA derived from T cells, B-cell-depleted T cells, or PBMCs.

In the original analysis: Reference gene primer amplification in the assay estimated nucleated cell counts. Method: immunoSEQ multiplex PCR; TCRdb's copy keeps in-frame clones and lacks some. V and J calls and clone size are copied from that table; D and trimming were computed from the DNA. The sample has under 500,000 clones; around 89% are singletons. This receptor was identified in a woman aged 25 to 39 with acute or convalescent COVID-19. The material sequenced was peripheral blood.

This CDR3 is CASRTGGGTGELFF. CDR3 DNA sequence: TGTGCCAGCAGGACGGGGGGAGGCACCGGGGAGCTGTTTTTT. The rearrangement joins TRBV7-6 to TRBJ2-2; TRBD2 agrees at 7 bases. The CDR3 has 14 residues. Germline CDR1 and CDR2: SGHVS and FNYEAQ. V trimming: 6 bases; J trimming: 4 bases; junction bases outside the gene matches: 5.